This entry features one T cell receptor (beta chain) sequence. Which antigen it targets is not known. No clone much larger than this one lies a single base away; base qualities are absent. The data were obtained in a study of shared T cell receptors in the human thymus (dated by TCRdb to about 2021). Context from the whole study: The study investigated the way shared, self-reactive T-cell receptor alpha chains are produced in the human thymus.

Library preparation used the immunoSEQ multiplex PCR assay. Entries here come from immuneACCESS through TCRdb and include only in-frame sequences with V and J called. Some clones fail to appear in such tables; in the studies checked, an unresolved V gene covers under half of the shortfall, and the cause of the remainder is unknown. The sample data list approximately 760,000 clones, and approximately 85% of these were observed just once. The ten top clones hold around 0.01% of the sample. The CDR3 starts with the cysteine, ends with the phenylalanine, and has 20 residues. Only the CDR3 DNA stays, 60 bases, in frame from base 1. Trimming removed 0 bases from V and 5 bases from J; the gene matches leave 12 bases unexplained. CDR1 and CDR2 are drawn from the germline V gene (reference sequence): LNHNV, YYDKDF. These data were also reused for a study on human thymus T cells. From that second study: Immunologically healthy infants undergoing open corrective cardiac surgery for congenital heart defects in Finland were used as donors. The thymus tissue came from surgical resects taken out during corrective cardiac surgery. Biased V and J gene segment usage appeared to be present in both thymic and peripheral blood repertoires. The related research reported highly overlapping thymic TCR repertoires among unrelated individuals. The study described the TCR alpha and beta repertoires in fewer than 10 infant thymus samples and a few matching peripheral blood samples. The infant donors were roughly 7 to 244 days old, and the cohort included six or seven males and two females. Thymocytes were released mechanically from tissue and stored at -70 °C as pellets of 10-30 million cells. A QIAsymphony instrument was used to extract genomic DNA from frozen cell pellets. The immunoSEQ multiplex PCR assay was used to amplify the TCRB and TCRAD loci from a standardized amount of quality-controlled genomic DNA. Amplicons spanned the V(D)J region at a length sufficient to cover the CDR3 and identify V and J genes. The amplicons were sequenced on an Illumina platform via the commercial immunoSEQ service. Primer bias and sequencing errors were corrected as previously described, and TCRAD and TCRB were defined on the basis of the IMGT database. The repertoires were analysed using immunoSEQ Analyzer 3.0 and VDJTools for basic statistics, V/J segment usage, diversity estimates, rarefaction and pairwise overlap. Diversity was estimated using the Chao1, ChaoE, Efron-Thisted, Shannon and inverse Simpson indices, and was also estimated on datasets down-sampled to the size of the smallest sample. Repertoire overlap was assessed by strict matching of CDR3 nucleotide sequence, V gene and J gene, and clustering was done by Jaccard-based multidimensional scaling. Thymus samples yielded on average about 810,000 unique TCRB clonotypes, compared with 80,000 to 85,000 from blood samples.

This clonotype originated in a girl under three years old with a congenital heart defect. Donor details come from another sample of the same person, matched by shared clones. This chain is built from TRBV15 and TRBJ2-1; a stretch of 14 junction bases matches TRBD2. Sample: thymocytes. The CDR3 corresponds to CATSRDNRRTSGGSNNEQFF. The DNA sequence is given as TGTGCCACCAGCAGAGATAACAGAAGGACTAGCGGGGGGAGTAACAATGAGCAGTTCTTC.